The rows below give T cell receptor beta chains drawn from one sample of a study of CD8 T cells in ankylosing spondylitis. TCRdb recomputed calls from the 5' RACE reads with MiXCR, one row per CDR3 protein. The data show about 800,000 distinct CDR3 sequences, roughly 10% seen once. The material sequenced was blood, either unsorted or a sorted T cell fraction (not recorded which). Source of these receptors: a male donor with ankylosing spondylitis. Both conserved end residues are part of each CDR3. The D gene is left open where the match is weak. The size entry is marked missing in some rows and otherwise reads once, few, many or a size class.

>.|TRBV29-1|TRBJ2-5|many
TGCAGCGGTGGACAGAATCAAGAGACCCAGTACTTC
CSGGQNQETQYF
>TRBD2|TRBV5-6|TRBJ2-1|few
TGTGCCAGCAGCTTTTTTGAAGAGAGGCTAGCGGGGAACAATGAGCAGTTCTTC
CASSFFEERLAGNNEQFF
>.|TRBV20-1|TRBJ1-2|.
TGCAGTGCTAGAGATGGGGGCAGGGAGATCCATGGCTACACCTTC
CSARDGGREIHGYTF
>.|TRBV20-1|TRBJ1-1|.
TGCAGTGCTCGCAGGGTCACTGAAGCTTTCTTT
CSARRVTEAFF
>TRBD1|TRBV7-2|TRBJ1-1|many
TGTGCCAGCCGGGAGGACAGGCTGACTGAAGCTTTCTTT
CASREDRLTEAFF
>TRBD1|TRBV4-2|TRBJ2-1|few
TGTGCCAGCAGCCAAACCGGGACAGGGATGTACAATGAGCAGTTCTTC
CASSQTGTGMYNEQFF
>TRBD2|TRBV2|TRBJ2-1|.
TGTGCCAGCAGTGGACCGGGGACTAGCGGGAGAAGTTACAATGAGCAGTTCTTC
CASSGPGTSGRSYNEQFF
>.|TRBV9|TRBJ1-2|.
TGTGCCAGCAGCCCTAGCGGATTCTATGGCTACACCTTC
CASSPSGFYGYTF
>.|TRBV7-9|TRBJ2-3|.
TGTGCCAGCAGCCCCTCCACCTATACGCAGTATTTT
CASSPSTYTQYF
>.|TRBV24-1|TRBJ2-1|.
TGTGCCACCAGTGATCCGGTCCACAATGAGCAGTTCTTC
CATSDPVHNEQFF
>TRBD1|TRBV11-2|TRBJ1-2|.
TGTGCCAGCAGCCCCAGCAGGGACAGATACTATGGCTACACCTTC
CASSPSRDRYYGYTF
>.|TRBV27|TRBJ1-5|.
TGTGCCAGCAGTTTTCAGGGGCGCAACAATCAGCCCCAGCATTTT
CASSFQGRNNQPQHF
>.|TRBV28|TRBJ2-3|many
TGTGCCAGTATTACAGGGTCAAGCACAGATACGCAGTATTTT
CASITGSSTDTQYF
>TRBD1|TRBV20-1|TRBJ2-5|.
TGCAGTGCTCCAAGCGGGACAGGGGAGACCCAGTACTTC
CSAPSGTGETQYF
>.|TRBV6-2/TRBV6-3|TRBJ1-2|few
TGTGCCAGCAGTTACCCGACAGATCACTGCACCTTC
CASSYPTDHCTF
>TRBD2|TRBV20-1|TRBJ2-1|few
TGCAGTGCTGGGACTATCCTCTCCTACAATGAGCAGTTCTTC
CSAGTILSYNEQFF
>.|TRBV7-2|TRBJ2-7|few
TGTGCCAGCAGCGAACCTTCGAGTGGCAGGGAGCAGTACTTC
CASSEPSSGREQYF
>.|TRBV6-1|TRBJ2-1|.
TGTGCCAGCTATAAACGGGGGGCCAACAATGAGCAGTTCTTC
CASYKRGANNEQFF
>.|TRBV29-1|TRBJ1-3|few
TGCAGCGTTGAAGATCGAGGGACGGGAAACACCATATATTTT
CSVEDRGTGNTIYF
>TRBD1|TRBV6-2/TRBV6-3|TRBJ2-4|.
TGTGCCAGCAGTCCATGGGGACAGGTCAACATTCAGTACTTC
CASSPWGQVNIQYF
>.|TRBV7-2|TRBJ2-4|few
TGTGCCAGCAGCTTAGTTGCGGGGCAAAACATTCAGTACTTC
CASSLVAGQNIQYF
>.|TRBV15|TRBJ2-1|.
TGTGCCACCAGCAGACACCGGGAATACAATGAGCAGTTCTTC
CATSRHREYNEQFF
>.|TRBV6-2/TRBV6-3|TRBJ1-5|.
TGTGCCAGCAGTTCGCTACTACAGGGGCCCCAGCATTTT
CASSSLLQGPQHF
>.|TRBV7-8|TRBJ1-2|few
TGTGCCAGCAGCTCGGGACTGCGAGGGGGGCGGTTTGGCTACACCTTC
CASSSGLRGGRFGYTF
>TRBD1|TRBV6-1|TRBJ1-2|.
TGTGCCAGCAGTGGACCGGGACAGGGAAGTGGCTACACCTTC
CASSGPGQGSGYTF
>.|TRBV29-1|TRBJ2-5|many
TGCAGCGTTGAAACGAGTTGGGAGACCCAGTACTTC
CSVETSWETQYF
>.|TRBV11-2|TRBJ2-1|many
TGTGCCAGCAGCCAGGGGGGCGGTTACTCCTACAATGAGCAGTTCTTC
CASSQGGGYSYNEQFF
>.|TRBV5-5|TRBJ2-7|.
TGTGCCAGCAGCTACCGGACCCTCGCCTACGAGCAGTACTTC
CASSYRTLAYEQYF
>.|TRBV9|TRBJ1-2|.
TGTGCCAGCAGCGTAGCAACGGGCCAGGACTATGGCTACACCTTC
CASSVATGQDYGYTF
>.|TRBV28|TRBJ1-6|.
TGTGCCAGCAGTTTTAGGGGGAGATCCTATAATTCACCCCTCCACTTT
CASSFRGRSYNSPLHF
>.|TRBV30|TRBJ2-7|.
TGTGCCTGGAGATCGGGGGTCTACGAGCAGTACTTC
CAWRSGVYEQYF
>.|TRBV7-2|TRBJ2-5|.
TGTGCCAGCAGCTTAGAGAGCTACCAAGAGACCCAGTACTTC
CASSLESYQETQYF
>TRBD2|TRBV5-1|TRBJ2-1|once
TGCGCCAGCAAGACTAGCGGGACCTACAATGAGCAGTTCTTC
CASKTSGTYNEQFF
>TRBD2|TRBV10-3|TRBJ2-1|few
TGTGCCATCAGCCGAGCGGGGACTAGCGGGATTGGTGAGCAGTTCTTC
CAISRAGTSGIGEQFF
>TRBD1|TRBV20-1|TRBJ1-4|few
TGCAGTGCTAGGGACAGGGAAGGGGCTGAAAAACTGTTTTTT
CSARDREGAEKLFF
>.|TRBV5-1|TRBJ2-2|.
TGCGCCAGCAGCCTGATGCATGGGGGAGACACCGGGGAGCTGTTTTTT
CASSLMHGGDTGELFF
>.|TRBV6-5|TRBJ1-3|.
TGTGCCAGCAGTTTCGGAGACGAGGGGTTCGGAAACACCATATATTTT
CASSFGDEGFGNTIYF
>TRBD1|TRBV6-1|TRBJ1-1|many
TGTGCCAGCAGAACAGGGGGAAGAACTGAAGCTTTCTTT
CASRTGGRTEAFF
>.|TRBV18|TRBJ1-6|.
TGTGCCAGCTCAAACGCAGGGGATAATTCACCCCTCCACTTT
CASSNAGDNSPLHF
>.|TRBV10-3|TRBJ2-1|.
TGTGCCATCAGTGAGTCTCACGGGAGAATCTACAATGAGCAGTTCTTC
CAISESHGRIYNEQFF
>TRBD2|TRBV20-1|TRBJ2-4|few
TGCAGTGCTGGGACTAGCGGGAACATTCAGTACTTC
CSAGTSGNIQYF
>.|TRBV18|TRBJ2-5|few
TGTGCCAGCTCACCGTCCCCGGGACATCAAGAGACCCAGTACTTC
CASSPSPGHQETQYF
>.|TRBV20-1|TRBJ2-7|.
TGCAGTGCTACCCACCCTGGCCAGCCCTACGAGCAGTACTTC
CSATHPGQPYEQYF
>.|TRBV10-3|TRBJ1-5|.
TGTGCCATCAGTGAGGGGAACAGAAATCAGCCCCAGCATTTT
CAISEGNRNQPQHF
>.|TRBV29-1|TRBJ1-1|few
TGCAGCGTTGGACTCAACTGGGGGGACACTGAAGCTTTCTTT
CSVGLNWGDTEAFF
>.|TRBV7-9|TRBJ2-7|.
TGTGCCAGCAGCTTAGCCCGGGCCCAGGCCGAGCAGTACTTC
CASSLARAQAEQYF
>.|TRBV7-6|TRBJ2-2|.
TGTGCCAGCAGCCCCTATAGTAGCTACAACACCGGGGAGCTGTTTTTT
CASSPYSSYNTGELFF
>.|TRBV12-3/TRBV12-4|TRBJ2-1|.
TGTGCCAGCAGTTTTCGGAGGTACAATGAGCAGTTCTTC
CASSFRRYNEQFF